This entry describes one TCR beta chain. This sample is part of a study of T cells in Graves' hyperthyroidism and ophthalmopathy. Amplification of TCR beta CDR3 regions was performed using RNA transcripts as template. An initial round of RT-PCR targeting the TCR CDR3 relied on the HTBI primer set. TCRdb called the multiplex PCR reads again in MiXCR, with one record for every CDR3 protein. This table holds hundreds of thousands of distinct CDR3 sequences, around 13% found once. Sequencing was performed on blood. The TCR sequence derives from a woman aged 45-60 years with Graves' ophthalmopathy.

CDR3 protein: CASSNRRAGNTIYF. CDR3 in DNA: TGTGCCAGCAGCAACCGGAGGGCCGGAAACACCATATATTTT. The chain recombines TRBV13 with TRBJ1-3; D unresolved. Trimming stripped 5 bases from V and 4 bases from J, with 12 bases between. This CDR3 has 14 amino acids. Germline V CDR1 and CDR2: PRHDT, FYEKMQ (reference sequence).